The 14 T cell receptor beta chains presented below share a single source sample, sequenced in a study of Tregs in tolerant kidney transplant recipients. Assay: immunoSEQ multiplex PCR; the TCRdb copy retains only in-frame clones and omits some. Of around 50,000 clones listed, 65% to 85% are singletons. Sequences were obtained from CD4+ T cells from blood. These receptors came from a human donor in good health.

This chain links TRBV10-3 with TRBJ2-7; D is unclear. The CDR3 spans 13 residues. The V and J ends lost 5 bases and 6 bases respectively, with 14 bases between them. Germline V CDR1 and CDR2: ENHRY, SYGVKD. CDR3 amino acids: CAISLSDRTEQYF. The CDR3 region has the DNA TGTGCCATCAGTCTGTCGGATCGGACCGAGCAGTACTTC.

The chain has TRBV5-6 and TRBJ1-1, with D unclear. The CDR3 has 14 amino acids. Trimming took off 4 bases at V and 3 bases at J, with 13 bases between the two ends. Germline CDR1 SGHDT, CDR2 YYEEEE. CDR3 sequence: CASSRRQVYTEAFF. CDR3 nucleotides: TGTGCCAGCAGCCGCCGGCAGGTTTACACTGAAGCTTTCTTT.

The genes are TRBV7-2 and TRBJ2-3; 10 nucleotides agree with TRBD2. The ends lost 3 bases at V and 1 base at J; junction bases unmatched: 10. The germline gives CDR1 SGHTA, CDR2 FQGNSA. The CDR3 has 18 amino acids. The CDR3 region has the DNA TGTGCCAGCAGCTTTAGAGATACCGGGACTAGCGGCACAGATACGCAGTATTTT. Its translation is CASSFRDTGTSGTDTQYF.

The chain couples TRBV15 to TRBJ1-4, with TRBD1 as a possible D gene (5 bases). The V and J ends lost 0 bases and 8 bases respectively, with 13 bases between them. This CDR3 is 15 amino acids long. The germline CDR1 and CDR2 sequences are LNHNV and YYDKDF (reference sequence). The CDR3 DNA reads TGTGCCACCAGCAGAGAAGACCGGGACTGGGAAAAACTGTTTTTT. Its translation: CATSREDRDWEKLFF.

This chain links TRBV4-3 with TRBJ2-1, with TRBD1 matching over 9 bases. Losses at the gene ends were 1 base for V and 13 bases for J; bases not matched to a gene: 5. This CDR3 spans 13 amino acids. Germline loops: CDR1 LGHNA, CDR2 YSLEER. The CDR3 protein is CASSQGDREIQFF. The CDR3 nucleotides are TGCGCCAGCAGCCAAGGGGACAGGGAGATACAGTTCTTC.

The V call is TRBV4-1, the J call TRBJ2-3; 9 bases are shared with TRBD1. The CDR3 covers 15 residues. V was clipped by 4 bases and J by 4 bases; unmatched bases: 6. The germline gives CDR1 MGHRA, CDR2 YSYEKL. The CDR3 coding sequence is TGCGCCAGCAGCCCAACCGGGACAGGGCCAGATACGCAGTATTTT. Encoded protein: CASSPTGTGPDTQYF.

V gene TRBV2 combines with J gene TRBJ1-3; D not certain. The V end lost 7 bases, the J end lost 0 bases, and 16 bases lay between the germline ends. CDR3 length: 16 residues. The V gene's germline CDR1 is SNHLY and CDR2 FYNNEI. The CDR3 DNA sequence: TGTGCCAGCACCCTCTCTGGGGATAGCTCTGGAAACACCATATATTTT. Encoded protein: CASTLSGDSSGNTIYF.

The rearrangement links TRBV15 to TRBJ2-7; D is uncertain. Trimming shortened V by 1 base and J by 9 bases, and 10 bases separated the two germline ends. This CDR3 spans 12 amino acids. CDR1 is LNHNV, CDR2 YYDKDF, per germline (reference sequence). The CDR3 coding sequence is TGTGCCACCAGCAGAGTAGAGGAGAGGCAGTACTTC. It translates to CATSRVEERQYF.

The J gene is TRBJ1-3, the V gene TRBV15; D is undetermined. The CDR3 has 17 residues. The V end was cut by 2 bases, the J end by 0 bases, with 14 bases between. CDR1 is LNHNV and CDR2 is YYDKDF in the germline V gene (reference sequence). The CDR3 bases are TGTGCCACCAGCAGATCAGGTGAACTTACCTCTGGAAACACCATATATTTT. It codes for CATSRSGELTSGNTIYF.

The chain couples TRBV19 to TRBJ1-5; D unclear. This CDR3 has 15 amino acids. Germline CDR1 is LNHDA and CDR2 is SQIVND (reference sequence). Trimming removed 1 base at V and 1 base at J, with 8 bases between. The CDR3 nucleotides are TGTGCCAGTAGTATAGGGGGAATGAGCAATCAGCCCCAGCATTTT. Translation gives CASSIGGMSNQPQHF. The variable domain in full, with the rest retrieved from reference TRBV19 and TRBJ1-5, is DGGITQSPKYLFRKEGQNVTLSCEQNLNHDAMYWYRQDPGQGLRLIYYSQIVNDFQKGDIAEGYSVSREKKESFPLTVTSAQKNPTAFYLCASSIGGMSNQPQHFGDGTRLSIL.

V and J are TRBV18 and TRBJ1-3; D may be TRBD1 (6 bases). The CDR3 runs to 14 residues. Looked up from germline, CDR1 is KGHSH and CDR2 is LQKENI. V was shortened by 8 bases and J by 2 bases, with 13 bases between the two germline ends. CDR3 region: CASTTGRAGNTIYF. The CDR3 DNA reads TGTGCCAGCACAACAGGGAGGGCTGGAAACACCATATATTTT.

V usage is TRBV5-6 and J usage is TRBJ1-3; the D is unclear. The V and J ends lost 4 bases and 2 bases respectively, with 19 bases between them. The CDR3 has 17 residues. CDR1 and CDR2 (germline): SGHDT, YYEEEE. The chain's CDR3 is CASSPGGQRPTGNTIYF. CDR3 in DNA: TGTGCCAGCAGCCCGGGAGGCCAACGTCCCACTGGAAACACCATATATTTT.

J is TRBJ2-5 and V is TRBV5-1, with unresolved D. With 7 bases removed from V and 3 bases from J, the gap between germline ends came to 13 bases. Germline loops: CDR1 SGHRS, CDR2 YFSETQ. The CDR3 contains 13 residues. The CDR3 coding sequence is TGCGCCAGCGGTGACTTATCCGAAGAGACCCAGTACTTC. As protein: CASGDLSEETQYF. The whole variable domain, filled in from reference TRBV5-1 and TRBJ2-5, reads KAGVTQTPRYLIKTRGQQVTLSCSPISGHRSVSWYQQTPGQGLQFLFEYFSETQRNKGNFPGRFSGRQFSNSRSEMNVSTLELGDSALYLCASGDLSEETQYFGPGTRLLVL.

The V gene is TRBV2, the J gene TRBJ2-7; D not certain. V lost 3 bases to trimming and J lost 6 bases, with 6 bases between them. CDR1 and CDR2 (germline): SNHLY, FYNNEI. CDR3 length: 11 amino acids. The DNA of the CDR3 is TGTGCCAGCAGTGAGTCCGTCGAGCAGTACTTC. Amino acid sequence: CASSESVEQYF.